The entry that follows covers one T cell receptor (beta chain) sequence. In this sample, this clonotype turned up a few times. Its binding antigen is unknown. Nothing much larger sits one base from this clone, and base qualities are not available. This was a case-control study nested in a cohort of healthcare workers in London, UK, who had nasopharyngeal swab PCR tests and blood samples taken every week. Healthcare workers were enrolled in the week of the UK lockdown, from 23 to 31 March 2020, and were followed every week for up to roughly 15 weeks. The CDR3 spans 11 residues, from the cysteine through the phenylalanine. The sequence is cut down to CDR3 DNA, 33 bases in frame from base 1. Trimming removed 6 bases from V and 3 bases from J, leaving 3 bases between the germline ends. Looking up the germline V gene (reference sequence) yields CDR1 MNHEY and CDR2 SMNVEV. The library was obtained by 5' RACE. Sequenced using a NextSeq 500. The TCR library protocol attached unique molecular identifiers to individual cDNA molecules to correct for sequencing error and PCR bias. Both TCR alpha and beta chains were sequenced, and tight co-correlation was observed between alpha and beta sequence abundances in each sample. Regarding the original processing steps: Decombinator V4 was used to annotate the V gene, J gene and CDR3 of the TCR sequences. TCRs were defined as expanded if a significant change between any two time points was detected under a Poisson model with p below 0.0001. Abundances of TCRs were expressed as counts per million after normalisation to the total number of TCRs sequenced in each sample. TRAV1-2 paired with TRAJ12, TRAJ20 or TRAJ33 defined MAIT TCRs, while TRAV10 paired with TRAJ18 defined iNKT TCRs. VDJdb, accessed 1 November 2021, was searched for CMV, EBV and SARS-CoV-2 annotated TCRs, with TCRs annotated for multiple antigens excluded. The raw public reads went through TCRdb reprocessing: fastp at Q25, MiXCR clone calling, in-frame beta chains kept. For every CDR3 protein sequence, its rows merge into one entry that carries the most common genes and DNA. These V and J calls derive from TCRdb rather than the authors' analysis. This sample has 60,000 to 65,000 distinct CDR3 sequences in its table, and approximately 9.2% of those were observed once. The ten largest account for 13% of the sample.

The record originates from a study of early T cells in non-severe SARS-CoV-2 infection (TCRdb year 2021). With regard to the full study: Because TCR sequencing was done on bulk RNA from unsorted whole blood, the alpha and beta chains could not be paired.

Points the paper makes about the study in general: VDJdb matching was skewed toward anti-spike CD8 responses and likely underestimated virus-specific expansions by missing private and CD4 specificities.

The sequencing used whole blood, collected at baseline. The sequence came from an adult who was a healthcare worker with PCR-confirmed SARS-CoV-2 infection or an uninfected control (not recorded which). The V and J genes are TRBV27 and TRBJ2-1; there is no confident call for the D gene. The sequenced DNA is TGTGCCAGCAGCAACTACAATGAGCAGTTCTTC. It specifies CASSNYNEQFF.